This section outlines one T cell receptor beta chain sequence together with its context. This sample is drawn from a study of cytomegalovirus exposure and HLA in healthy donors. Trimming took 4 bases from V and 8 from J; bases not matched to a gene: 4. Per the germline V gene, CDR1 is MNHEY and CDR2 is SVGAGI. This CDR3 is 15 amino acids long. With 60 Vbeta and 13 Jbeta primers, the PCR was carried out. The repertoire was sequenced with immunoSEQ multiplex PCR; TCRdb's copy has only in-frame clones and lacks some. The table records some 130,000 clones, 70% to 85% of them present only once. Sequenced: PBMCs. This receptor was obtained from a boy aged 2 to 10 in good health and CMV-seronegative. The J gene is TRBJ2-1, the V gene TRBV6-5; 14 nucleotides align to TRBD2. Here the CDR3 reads CASSFGTSGSDEQFF. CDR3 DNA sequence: TGTGCCAGCAGTTTCGGGACTAGCGGGAGCGATGAGCAGTTCTTC.